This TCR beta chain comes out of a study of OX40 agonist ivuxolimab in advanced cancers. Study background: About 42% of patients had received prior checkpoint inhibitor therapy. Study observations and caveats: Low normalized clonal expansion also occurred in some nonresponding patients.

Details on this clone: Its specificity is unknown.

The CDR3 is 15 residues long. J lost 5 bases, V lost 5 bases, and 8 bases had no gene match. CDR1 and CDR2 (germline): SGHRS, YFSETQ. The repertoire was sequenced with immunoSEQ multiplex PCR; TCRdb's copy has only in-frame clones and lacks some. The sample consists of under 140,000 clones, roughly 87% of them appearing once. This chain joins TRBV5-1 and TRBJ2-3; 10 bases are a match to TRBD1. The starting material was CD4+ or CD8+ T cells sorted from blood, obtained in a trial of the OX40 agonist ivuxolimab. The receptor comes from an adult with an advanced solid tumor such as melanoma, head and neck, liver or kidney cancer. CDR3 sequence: CASSLTGTGEDTQYF. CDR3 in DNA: TGCGCCAGCAGTCTCACCGGGACAGGGGAAGATACGCAGTATTTT. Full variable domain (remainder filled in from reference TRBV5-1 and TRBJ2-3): KAGVTQTPRYLIKTRGQQVTLSCSPISGHRSVSWYQQTPGQGLQFLFEYFSETQRNKGNFPGRFSGRQFSNSRSEMNVSTLELGDSALYLCASSLTGTGEDTQYFGPGTRLTVL.